Presented here are 30 T cell receptor beta chains from one specimen sequenced in a study of T cells after posttransplantation cyclophosphamide. Clones were sequenced by immunoSEQ multiplex PCR, and TCRdb holds only the in-frame ones, with some missing. Recorded here are some 31,000 clones, none singletons. The sample taken for sequencing was PBMCs. Receptors were obtained from a woman in her thirties in good health and a related stem cell transplant donor.

The sample holds many counts of this clone. The J gene is TRBJ2-5, the V gene TRBV7-9; 16 bases agree with TRBD2. Germline-derived CDR1 and CDR2 are SEHNR and FQNEAQ (reference sequence). Germline trimming cut 8 bases from V and 0 bases from J; bases unmatched to any gene: 6. The CDR3 spans 17 residues. CDR3 DNA: TGTGCCAGCTTTGGGACTAGCGGGGGGGCGTACCAAGAGACCCAGTACTTC. It is translated as CASFGTSGGAYQETQYF.

The chain carries TRBV27 and TRBJ2-3; TRBD1 matches at 7 bases. The junction had 9 bases not matched to a gene; V was cut back by 3 bases and J by 0 bases. From germline, CDR1 is MNHEY and CDR2 SMNVEV (reference sequence). CDR3 length: 17 amino acids. CDR3 in DNA: TGTGCCAGCAGTTTTCTTCTTGGACAGGCAAGCACAGATACGCAGTATTTT. Amino acids: CASSFLLGQASTDTQYF.

This clone was detected many times. The chain has TRBV28 and TRBJ2-1; 9 nucleotides align to TRBD2. The junction had 9 bases not matched to a gene; V was cut back by 6 bases and J by 6 bases. This CDR3 has 15 residues. Germline CDR1 reads MDHEN; CDR2 reads SYDVKM. The CDR3 sequence is CASSSPGGGANEQFF. CDR3 DNA: TGTGCCAGCAGCTCCCCCGGCGGGGGGGCCAATGAGCAGTTCTTC. Drawing the rest from reference TRBV28 and TRBJ2-1, the complete variable domain is DVKVTQSSRYLVKRTGEKVFLECVQDMDHENMFWYRQDPGLGLRLIYFSYDVKMKEKGDIPEGYSVSREKKERFSLILESASTNQTSMYLCASSSPGGGANEQFFGPGTRLTVL.

This clone occurred many times. This chain joins TRBV10-2 and TRBJ2-1; D is possibly TRBD2 (7 bases). The CDR3 length is 14 residues. CDR1 WSHSY and CDR2 SAAADI come from the germline V gene. V was trimmed by 4 bases and J by 7 bases, leaving 14 bases between them. Here the CDR3 reads CASSVTGGYNEQFF. The DNA for the CDR3 is TGCGCCAGCAGTGTAACGGGGGGCTATAATGAGCAGTTCTTC.

This clone was counted many times. The chain employs TRBV4-2 and TRBJ2-5, with D tentatively TRBD2 (6 bases). Looked up from germline, CDR1 is LGHNA and CDR2 is YNFKEQ. CDR3 size: 15 residues. Trimming removed 1 base at V and 0 bases at J, with 9 bases between. CDR3 in amino acids: CASSQGRGDQETQYF. In DNA, the CDR3 is TGTGCCAGCAGCCAAGGGAGGGGTGACCAAGAGACCCAGTACTTC.

This clone was counted at least ten times. The CDR3 DNA reads TGTGCCAGCTCCCCCCCGACAGGGGCGTTTATGGGGAGCTCCTACAATGAGCAGTTCTTC. This gives the protein CASSPPTGAFMGSSYNEQFF. The chain carries TRBV18 and TRBJ2-1; TRBD1 matches at 8 bases. The CDR3 consists of 20 residues. CDR1 and CDR2 (germline): KGHSH, LQKENI. V was clipped by 6 bases and J by 0 bases; unmatched bases: 19.

This clone was counted ten times or more. The chain joins TRBV19 to TRBJ2-3; 7 bases align to TRBD2. Trimming removed 5 bases from V and 3 bases from J; junction bases left unmatched: 8. From germline, CDR1 is LNHDA and CDR2 SQIVND (reference sequence). This CDR3 is built from 15 residues. The CDR3 nucleotides are TGTGCCAGTAGTCTGCGGGGGTTCGGTACAGATACGCAGTATTTT. Translating gives CASSLRGFGTDTQYF. The full variable domain, rest sourced from reference TRBV19 and TRBJ2-3, is DGGITQSPKYLFRKEGQNVTLSCEQNLNHDAMYWYRQDPGQGLRLIYYSQIVNDFQKGDIAEGYSVSREKKESFPLTVTSAQKNPTAFYLCASSLRGFGTDTQYFGPGTRLTVL.

This clone was seen ten or more times. The chain joins TRBV7-2 to TRBJ1-4; D possibly corresponds to TRBD1 (6 bases). Trimming took 5 bases from V and 8 from J, leaving 21 bases between them. The CDR3 sequence is 16 residues long. CDR1 and CDR2 (germline): SGHTA, FQGNSA. This CDR3 reads CASSPNSAGGFEKLFF. The CDR3, as DNA: TGTGCCAGCAGCCCGAATTCGGCGGGGGGCTTCGAAAAACTGTTTTTT.

This clone was counted ten times or more. This rearrangement joins TRBV5-5 to TRBJ2-2; 11 nucleotides agree with TRBD2. Germline loops: CDR1 SGHKS, CDR2 YYEKEE (reference sequence). The CDR3 totals 15 residues. J was trimmed by 4 bases and V by 4 bases; bases with no gene match: 3. This CDR3 reads CASSVLAGGTGELFF. For the CDR3, the DNA is TGTGCCAGCAGCGTTCTAGCGGGGGGCACCGGGGAGCTGTTTTTT.

The chain uses TRBV11-2 and TRBJ2-5; the D gene is possibly TRBD2 (5 bases). Germline V gene sequence: CDR1 SGHAT, CDR2 FQNNGV. CDR3 length: 18 amino acids. V shed 0 bases and J shed 7 bases, with 24 bases lying between them. CDR3 residues: CASSLDGFGDLARGTQYF. CDR3 DNA: TGTGCCAGCAGCTTAGATGGGTTCGGGGATCTTGCCCGGGGGACCCAGTACTTC.

There are many counts of this clone. V and J are TRBV2 and TRBJ2-3; the D is unclear. The length of the CDR3 is 13 residues. Germline assignment: CDR1 SNHLY and CDR2 FYNNEI. Trimming took off 6 bases at V and 0 bases at J, with 7 bases between the two ends. CDR3 DNA: TGTGCCAGCAGAGCCCTTAGCACAGATACGCAGTATTTT. It encodes CASRALSTDTQYF.

This clone came up many times. The chain uses TRBV9 and TRBJ1-1, with TRBD1 identical over 7 bases. V dropped 3 bases and J dropped 4; count of bases not matched to a gene: 3. Looked up from germline, CDR1 is SGDLS and CDR2 is YYNGEE. The CDR3 contains 13 residues. CDR3 residues: CASSAGTATEAFF. The CDR3 DNA sequence: TGTGCCAGCAGCGCCGGGACAGCCACTGAAGCTTTCTTT.

This clone was counted ten times or more. The J gene is TRBJ2-3, the V gene TRBV4-3; 11 positions agree with TRBD2. CDR1 and CDR2 (germline): LGHNA, YSLEER. The V segment lost 4 bases and the J segment 4 bases; nucleotides outside the gene matches: 10. There are 17 residues in the CDR3. DNA for the CDR3: TGCGCCAGCAGCCCCGGACGACTAGCGGGGACTTCAGATACGCAGTATTTT. As protein: CASSPGRLAGTSDTQYF.

There are many counts of this clone. The chain carries TRBV7-2 and TRBJ2-1, with TRBD2 identical over 12 bases. This CDR3 has 14 residues. V lost 1 base to trimming and J lost 9 bases; unmatched junction nucleotides: 1. Germline-derived CDR1 and CDR2 are SGHTA and FQGNSA. CDR3 residues: CASSLGLAGVEQFF. The CDR3 nucleotides are TGTGCCAGCAGCTTAGGACTAGCGGGGGTTGAGCAGTTCTTC. Drawing the rest from reference TRBV7-2 and TRBJ2-1, the complete variable domain is GAGVSQSPSNKVTEKGKDVELRCDPISGHTALYWYRQSLGQGLEFLIYFQGNSAPDKSGLPSDRFSAERTGGSVSTLTIQRTQQEDSAVYLCASSLGLAGVEQFFGPGTRLTVL.

This clone was seen at least ten times. This chain links TRBV11-2 with TRBJ2-2, with 8 positions matching TRBD2. This CDR3 contains 18 residues. The V gene end was trimmed by 1 base and the J gene end by 6 bases; junction bases not matched to a gene: 13. Per the germline V gene, CDR1 is SGHAT and CDR2 is FQNNGV. The CDR3: CASSLGLTSGMGAGELFF. Here the CDR3 DNA reads TGTGCCAGCAGCTTAGGTTTAACTAGCGGAATGGGGGCCGGGGAGCTGTTTTTT.

This clone was observed at least ten times. This chain connects TRBV6-6 to TRBJ2-7; 7 bases are a match to TRBD2. This CDR3 region has 14 residues. V lost 7 bases to trimming and J lost 0 bases; unmatched junction nucleotides: 6. Germline assignment: CDR1 MNHNY and CDR2 SVGAGI (reference sequence). The CDR3 loop reads CASTLGGSSYEQYF. Here the CDR3 DNA reads TGTGCCAGCACCTTGGGGGGGAGCTCCTACGAGCAGTACTTC.

The table lists this clone with many counts. V gene TRBV6-2 or TRBV6-3 combines with J gene TRBJ1-1, with D perhaps TRBD1 (6 bases). CDR3 size: 14 residues. Germline CDR1 is MNHEY and CDR2 is SVGEGT. Trimming left V 4 bases short and J 1 base short, with 10 bases between. The CDR3 here is CASSWTAQNTEAFF. The CDR3 DNA is TGTGCCAGCAGTTGGACAGCCCAGAACACTGAAGCTTTCTTT.

A few counts support this clone. The chain links TRBV9 to TRBJ2-5; D might be TRBD2 (5 bases). The V gene's germline CDR1 is SGDLS and CDR2 YYNGEE. There are 15 residues in the CDR3. The V and J ends lost 0 bases and 5 bases respectively, with 14 bases between them. CDR3 nucleotides: TGTGCCAGCAGCGTAGGCCCCAGGACTTTGGAGACCCAGTACTTC. Amino acid sequence: CASSVGPRTLETQYF.

The rearrangement links TRBV5-1 to TRBJ2-1, with 10 positions matching TRBD2. The CDR3 sequence is 17 residues long. The junction had 11 bases not matched to a gene; V was cut back by 4 bases and J by 4 bases. Germline V gives CDR1 SGHRS, CDR2 YFSETQ. The CDR3 DNA reads as TGCGCCAGCAGCCTGAGGGACAGCGGGGGGGCTTACAATGAGCAGTTCTTC. This encodes CASSLRDSGGAYNEQFF.

This clone has ten or more counts. The chain combines TRBV19 with TRBJ1-3; 8 nucleotides line up with TRBD1. The germline CDR1 and CDR2 sequences are LNHDA and SQIVND (reference sequence). The CDR3 covers 15 residues. V lost 6 bases, J lost 6 bases, and 10 bases stayed unmatched. CDR3 sequence (DNA): TGTGCCAGTAGGACGAACAGGGGGATCTTAAACACCATATATTTT. As protein: CASRTNRGILNTIYF. Looking up the rest from reference TRBV19 and TRBJ1-3 gives the full variable domain: DGGITQSPKYLFRKEGQNVTLSCEQNLNHDAMYWYRQDPGQGLRLIYYSQIVNDFQKGDIAEGYSVSREKKESFPLTVTSAQKNPTAFYLCASRTNRGILNTIYFGEGSWLTVV.

This clone has a count of ten or more. The chain recombines TRBV6-5 with TRBJ2-1, with unresolved D. V was clipped by 0 bases and J by 8 bases, with 11 bases between them. Germline V CDR1 and CDR2: MNHEY, SVGAGI. The CDR3 contains 14 residues. CDR3 in DNA: TGTGCCAGCAGTTACTCGGGCCAAGAGGATGAGCAGTTCTTC. Translating gives CASSYSGQEDEQFF.

This clone was detected ten times or more. Here the CDR3 reads CASSSPEQAFF. CDR3 bases: TGTGCCAGCAGCTCGCCAGAACAAGCTTTCTTT. The rearrangement joins TRBV7-6 to TRBJ1-1, with D unresolved. V was cut by 4 bases and J by 9 bases, with 9 bases left in between. Germline loops: CDR1 SGHVS, CDR2 FNYEAQ. The CDR3 extends over 11 amino acids.

The CDR3 here is CASSLRRPGLAGGKGETQYF. The CDR3 bases are TGTGCCAGCAGCCTCAGACGCCCGGGACTAGCGGGGGGAAAGGGAGAGACCCAGTACTTC. This chain connects TRBV7-6 to TRBJ2-5; TRBD2 aligns across 15 bases. The CDR3 covers 20 residues. In germline, CDR1 is SGHVS, CDR2 FNYEAQ. Unmatched junction bases numbered 17, after V lost 5 bases and J lost 4 bases. Full variable domain (outside the CDR3, taken from reference TRBV7-6 and TRBJ2-5): GAGVSQSPRYKVTKRGQDVALRCDPISGHVSLYWYRQALGQGPEFLTYFNYEAQQDKSGLPNDRFSAERPEGSISTLTIQRTEQRDSAMYRCASSLRRPGLAGGKGETQYFGPGTRLLVL.

The chain employs TRBV11-2 and TRBJ2-1, with 12 bases lining up with TRBD2. Unmatched junction bases numbered 3, after V lost 3 bases and J lost 3 bases. This CDR3 has 16 residues. Germline loops: CDR1 SGHAT, CDR2 FQNNGV. For the CDR3, the DNA is TGTGCCAGCAGCTTGACTAGCGGGGGCTTCTACAATGAGCAGTTCTTC. This translates into CASSLTSGGFYNEQFF.

This clone has ten or more counts. CDR3 sequence: CASTLPTGYYGYTF. In DNA, the CDR3 is TGTGCCAGCACCCTACCCACGGGGTACTATGGCTACACCTTC. This chain uses TRBV6-1 with TRBJ1-2; D unresolved. The CDR3 length is 14 residues. V was trimmed by 7 bases and J by 3 bases, leaving 15 bases between them. Germline V CDR1 and CDR2: MNHNS, SASEGT.

This clone was recorded many times. This chain links TRBV5-1 with TRBJ2-1, with TRBD1 matching over 9 bases. The CDR3 runs 17 residues. J was trimmed by 1 base and V by 3 bases; bases with no gene match: 8. CDR1 is SGHRS, CDR2 YFSETQ, per germline. The CDR3 region has the DNA TGCGCCAGCAGCTCCGGACAGGGGTATTATTCCTACAATGAGCAGTTCTTC. Residues: CASSSGQGYYSYNEQFF.

Ten or more counts support this clone. This chain's CDR3 is CASGKDRATYNEQFF. DNA of the CDR3: TGTGCTAGTGGTAAGGACAGGGCAACCTACAATGAGCAGTTCTTC. The chain recombines TRBV12-5 with TRBJ2-1; 8 nucleotides agree with TRBD1. The J segment lost 2 bases and the V segment lost 5 bases, leaving 5 bases of the junction unmatched. Germline V gene lookup returns CDR1 LGHNT and CDR2 FRNRAP. This CDR3 is 15 amino acids long.

The chain recombines TRBV15 with TRBJ1-5; 9 bases are a match to TRBD1. There are 15 residues in the CDR3. V shed 1 base and J 6 bases; nucleotides not matched to a gene: 4. Per the germline V gene, CDR1 is LNHNV and CDR2 is YYDKDF (reference sequence). The CDR3 region has the DNA TGTGCCACCAGCAGAGGACAGGGGGTTGGTCAGCCCCAGCATTTT. Translation: CATSRGQGVGQPQHF.

This clone was seen at least ten times. The chain combines TRBV4-1 with TRBJ1-1, with TRBD1 matching 9 bases. With 1 base clipped from V and 4 bases from J, the junction kept 4 bases outside the gene matches. Germline values: CDR1 MGHRA, CDR2 YSYEKL. The CDR3 length is 15 residues. The CDR3: CASSQAQTGGTEAFF. DNA of the CDR3: TGCGCCAGCAGCCAAGCTCAGACAGGGGGCACTGAAGCTTTCTTT.

This clone was counted at least ten times. V gene TRBV5-6 combines with J gene TRBJ1-5; no clear D. Germline values: CDR1 SGHDT, CDR2 YYEEEE. CDR3 length: 13 residues. V lost 2 bases and J lost 5, with 8 bases in between. The CDR3 DNA follows: TGTGCCAGCAGCTTTAGGCGGGATCAGCCCCAGCATTTT. It is translated as CASSFRRDQPQHF. Variable domain in full (rest from reference TRBV5-6 and TRBJ1-5): DAGVTQSPTHLIKTRGQQVTLRCSPKSGHDTVSWYQQALGQGPQFIFQYYEEEERQRGNFPDRFSGHQFPNYSSELNVNALLLGDSALYLCASSFRRDQPQHFGDGTRLSIL.